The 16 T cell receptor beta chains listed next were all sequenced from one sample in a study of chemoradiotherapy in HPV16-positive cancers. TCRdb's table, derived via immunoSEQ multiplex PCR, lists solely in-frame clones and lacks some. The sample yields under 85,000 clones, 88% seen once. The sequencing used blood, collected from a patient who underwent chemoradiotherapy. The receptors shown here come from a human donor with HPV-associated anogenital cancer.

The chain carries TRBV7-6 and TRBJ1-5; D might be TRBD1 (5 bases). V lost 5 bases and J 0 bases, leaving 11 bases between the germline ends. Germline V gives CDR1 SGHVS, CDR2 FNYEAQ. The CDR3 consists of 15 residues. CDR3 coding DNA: TGTGCCAGCAGCCCAGGGCCTCCTAGCAATCAGCCCCAGCATTTT. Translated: CASSPGPPSNQPQHF.

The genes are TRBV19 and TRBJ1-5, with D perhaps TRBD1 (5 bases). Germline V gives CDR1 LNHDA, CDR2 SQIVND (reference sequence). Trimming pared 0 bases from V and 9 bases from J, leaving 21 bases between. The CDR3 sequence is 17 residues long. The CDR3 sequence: CASSIDLGGAALRPQHF. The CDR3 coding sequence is TGTGCCAGTAGTATAGATCTCGGCGGGGCAGCCTTGCGGCCCCAGCATTTT.

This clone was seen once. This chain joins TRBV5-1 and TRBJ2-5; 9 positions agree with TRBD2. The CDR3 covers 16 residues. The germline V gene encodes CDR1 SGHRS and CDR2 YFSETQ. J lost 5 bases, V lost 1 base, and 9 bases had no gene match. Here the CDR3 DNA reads TGCGCCAGCAGCTTGACGGCGCGGGAGGGCTTGGAGACCCAGTACTTC. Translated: CASSLTAREGLETQYF.

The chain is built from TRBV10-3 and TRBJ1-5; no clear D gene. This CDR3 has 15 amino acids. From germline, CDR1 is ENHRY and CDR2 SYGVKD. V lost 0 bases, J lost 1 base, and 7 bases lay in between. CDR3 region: CAISESGGSNQPQHF. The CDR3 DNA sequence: TGTGCCATCAGTGAGTCGGGTGGGAGCAATCAGCCCCAGCATTTT.

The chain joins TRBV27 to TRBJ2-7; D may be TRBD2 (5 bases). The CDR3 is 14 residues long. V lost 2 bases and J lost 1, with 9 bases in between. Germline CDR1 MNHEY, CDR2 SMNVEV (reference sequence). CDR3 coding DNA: TGTGCCAGCAGTTTAGGGAGCGGATCCTACGAGCAGTACTTC. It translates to CASSLGSGSYEQYF.

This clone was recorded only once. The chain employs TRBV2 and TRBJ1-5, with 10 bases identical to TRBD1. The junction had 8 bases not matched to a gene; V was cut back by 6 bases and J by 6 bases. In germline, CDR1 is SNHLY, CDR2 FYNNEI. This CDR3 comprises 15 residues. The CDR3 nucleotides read TGTGCCAGCAGCCCTGGAGGGACAGGGGTTCAGCCCCAGCATTTT. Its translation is CASSPGGTGVQPQHF.

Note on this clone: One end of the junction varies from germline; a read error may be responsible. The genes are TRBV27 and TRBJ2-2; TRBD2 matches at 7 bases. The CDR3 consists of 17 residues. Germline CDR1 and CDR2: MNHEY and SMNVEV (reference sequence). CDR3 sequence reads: CASSSFIRGGPTEELFF. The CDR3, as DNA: TGTGCCAGCAGTTCTTTCATCCGGGGAGGGCCGACCGAGGAGCTGTTTTTT.

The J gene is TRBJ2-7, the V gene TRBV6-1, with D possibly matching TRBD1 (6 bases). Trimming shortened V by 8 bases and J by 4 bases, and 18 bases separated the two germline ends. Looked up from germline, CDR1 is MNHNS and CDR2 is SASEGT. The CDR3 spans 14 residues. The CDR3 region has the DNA TGTGCCAGCCCGAAATTGACAGGCGGGTACGAGCAGTACTTC. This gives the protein CASPKLTGGYEQYF.

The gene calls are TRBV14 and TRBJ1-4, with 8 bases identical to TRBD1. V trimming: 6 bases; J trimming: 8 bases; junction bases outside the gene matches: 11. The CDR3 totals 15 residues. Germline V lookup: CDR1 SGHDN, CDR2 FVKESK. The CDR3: CASSLNTGGHEKLFF. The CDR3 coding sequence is TGTGCCAGCAGTCTTAATACAGGGGGGCACGAAAAACTGTTTTTT.

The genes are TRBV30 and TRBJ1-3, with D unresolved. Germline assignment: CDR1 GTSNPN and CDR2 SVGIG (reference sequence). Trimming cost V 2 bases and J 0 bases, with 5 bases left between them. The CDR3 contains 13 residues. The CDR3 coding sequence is TGTGCCTGGAGTCCGGGCTCTGGAAACACCATATATTTT. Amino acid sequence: CAWSPGSGNTIYF.

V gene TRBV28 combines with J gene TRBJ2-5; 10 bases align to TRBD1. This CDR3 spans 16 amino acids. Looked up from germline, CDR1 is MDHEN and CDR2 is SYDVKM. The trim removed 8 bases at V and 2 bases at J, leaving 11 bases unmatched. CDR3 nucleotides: TGTGCCAGCGACACTCGGGACAGGGGAGAACAAGAGACCCAGTACTTC. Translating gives CASDTRDRGEQETQYF.

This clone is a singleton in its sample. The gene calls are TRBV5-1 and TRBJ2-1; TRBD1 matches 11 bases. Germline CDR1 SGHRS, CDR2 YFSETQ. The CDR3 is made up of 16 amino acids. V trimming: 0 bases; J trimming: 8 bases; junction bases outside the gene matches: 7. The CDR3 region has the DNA TGCGCCAGCAGCTTGGTATCGGGACAGGGGGGCCATGAGCAGTTCTTC. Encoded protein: CASSLVSGQGGHEQFF.

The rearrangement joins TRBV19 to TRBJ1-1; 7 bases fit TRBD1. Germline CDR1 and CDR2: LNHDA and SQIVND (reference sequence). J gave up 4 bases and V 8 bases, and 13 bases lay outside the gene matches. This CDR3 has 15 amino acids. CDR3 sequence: CASWGRGNSGTEAFF. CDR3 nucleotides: TGTGCCAGTTGGGGCAGGGGGAATTCGGGCACTGAAGCTTTCTTT.

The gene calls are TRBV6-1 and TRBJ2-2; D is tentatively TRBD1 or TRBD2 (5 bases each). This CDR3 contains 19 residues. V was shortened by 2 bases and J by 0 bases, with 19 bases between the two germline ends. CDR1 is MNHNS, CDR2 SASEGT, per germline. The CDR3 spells CASSELHSVRDANTGELFF. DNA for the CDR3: TGTGCCAGCAGTGAACTGCACTCGGTGAGGGACGCGAACACCGGGGAGCTGTTTTTT.

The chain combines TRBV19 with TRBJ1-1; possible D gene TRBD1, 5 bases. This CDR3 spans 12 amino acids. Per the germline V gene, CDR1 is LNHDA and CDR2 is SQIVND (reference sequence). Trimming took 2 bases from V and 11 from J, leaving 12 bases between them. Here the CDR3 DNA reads TGTGCCAGTAGTATAAAACAGGCAGGGGCTTTCTTT. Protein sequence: CASSIKQAGAFF.

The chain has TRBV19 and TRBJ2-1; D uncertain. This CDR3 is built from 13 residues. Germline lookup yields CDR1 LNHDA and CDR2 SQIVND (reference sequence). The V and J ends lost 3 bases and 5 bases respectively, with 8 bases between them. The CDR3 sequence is CASSIGINNEQFF. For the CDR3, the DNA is TGTGCCAGTAGTATCGGAATAAACAATGAGCAGTTCTTC.